This T cell receptor beta chain stems from a study of read filtering for tumor transcriptome and immune sequencing. From approximately 400 ng of RNA, a library with molecular barcoded alpha/delta and beta/gamma adaptors was made. TCRdb independently ran MiXCR on the reads; one entry per CDR3 protein. Of approximately 61,000 distinct CDR3 sequences in the sample, around 21% are singletons; the top ten hold around 15%. This clonotype occurred many times. Germline values: CDR1 SNHLY, CDR2 FYNNEI. The V end was cut by 6 bases, the J end by 3 bases, with 16 bases between. The CDR3 is 15 residues long. The chain uses TRBV2 and TRBJ2-3, with TRBD1 as a possible D gene (5 bases). This sequence was found in a donor aged 40 or older with multiple myeloma. The sequencing input was a population of CD138-negative cells sorted from bone marrow. The CDR3 nucleotides read TGTGCCAGCAGCCGCGACAGCTGGGGAACAGATACGCAGTATTTT. Its translation is CASSRDSWGTDTQYF.